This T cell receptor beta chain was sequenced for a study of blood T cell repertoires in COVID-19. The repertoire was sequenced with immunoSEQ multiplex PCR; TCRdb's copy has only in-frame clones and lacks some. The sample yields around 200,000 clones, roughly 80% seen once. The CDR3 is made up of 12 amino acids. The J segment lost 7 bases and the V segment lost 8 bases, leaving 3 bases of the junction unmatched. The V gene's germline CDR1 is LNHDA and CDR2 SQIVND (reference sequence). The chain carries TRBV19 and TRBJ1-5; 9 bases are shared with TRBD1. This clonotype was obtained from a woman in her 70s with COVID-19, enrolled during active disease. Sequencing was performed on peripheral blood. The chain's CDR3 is CASHDRGQPQHF. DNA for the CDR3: TGTGCCAGTCATGACAGGGGGCAGCCCCAGCATTTT. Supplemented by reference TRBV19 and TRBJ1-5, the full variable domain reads DGGITQSPKYLFRKEGQNVTLSCEQNLNHDAMYWYRQDPGQGLRLIYYSQIVNDFQKGDIAEGYSVSREKKESFPLTVTSAQKNPTAFYLCASHDRGQPQHFGDGTRLSIL.